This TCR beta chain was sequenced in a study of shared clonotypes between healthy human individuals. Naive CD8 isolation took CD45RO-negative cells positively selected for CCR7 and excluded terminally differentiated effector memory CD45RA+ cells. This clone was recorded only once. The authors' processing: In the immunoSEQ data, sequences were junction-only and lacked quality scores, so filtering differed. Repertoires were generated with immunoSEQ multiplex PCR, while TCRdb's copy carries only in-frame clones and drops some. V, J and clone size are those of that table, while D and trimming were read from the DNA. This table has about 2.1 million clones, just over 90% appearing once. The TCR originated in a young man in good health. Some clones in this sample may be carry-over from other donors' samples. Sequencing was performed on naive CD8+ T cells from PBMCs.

The DNA of the CDR3 is TGTGCCAGCAGCGAGGGACAGGGGGTGAACACCGGGGAGCTGTTTTTT. It translates to CASSEGQGVNTGELFF. V usage is TRBV9 and J usage is TRBJ2-2, with 11 bases that match TRBD1. Germline CDR1 SGDLS, CDR2 YYNGEE. The CDR3 length is 16 residues. The V segment lost 3 bases and the J segment 1 base; nucleotides outside the gene matches: 2.